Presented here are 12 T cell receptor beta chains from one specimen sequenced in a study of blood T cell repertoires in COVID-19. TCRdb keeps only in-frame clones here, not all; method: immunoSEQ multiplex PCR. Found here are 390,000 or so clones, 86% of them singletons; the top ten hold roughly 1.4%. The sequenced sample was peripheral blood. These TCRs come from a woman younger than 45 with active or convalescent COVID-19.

The CDR3 coding sequence is TGTGCCAGCAGCTTAATAACAGGGGGAAATCAGCCCCAGCATTTT. Its protein is CASSLITGGNQPQHF. The chain uses TRBV7-2 and TRBJ1-5, with TRBD1 matching over 8 bases. Germline CDR1 is SGHTA and CDR2 is FQGNSA. V shed 2 bases, J shed 4 bases, and the junction held 4 bases outside the gene matches. CDR3 length: 15 amino acids.

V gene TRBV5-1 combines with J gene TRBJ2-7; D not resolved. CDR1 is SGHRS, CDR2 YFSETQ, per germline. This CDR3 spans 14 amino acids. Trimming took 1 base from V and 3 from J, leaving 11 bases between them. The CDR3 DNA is TGCGCCAGCAGCTTGAAGCTGGGCTTCTACGAGCAGTACTTC. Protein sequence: CASSLKLGFYEQYF.

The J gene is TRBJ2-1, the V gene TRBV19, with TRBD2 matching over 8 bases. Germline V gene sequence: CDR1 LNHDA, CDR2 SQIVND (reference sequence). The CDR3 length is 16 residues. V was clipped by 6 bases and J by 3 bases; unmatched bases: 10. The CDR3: CASSNRLAGYYNEQFF. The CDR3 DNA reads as TGTGCCAGTAGCAATCGGCTAGCGGGTTACTACAATGAGCAGTTCTTC.

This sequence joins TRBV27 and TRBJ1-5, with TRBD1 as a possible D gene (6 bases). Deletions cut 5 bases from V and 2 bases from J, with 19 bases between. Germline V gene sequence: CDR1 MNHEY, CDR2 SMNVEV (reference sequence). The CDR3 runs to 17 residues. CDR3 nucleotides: TGTGCCAGCAGTCCGCTGACAGGCCGGGCGGGCAATCAGCCCCAGCATTTT. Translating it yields CASSPLTGRAGNQPQHF.

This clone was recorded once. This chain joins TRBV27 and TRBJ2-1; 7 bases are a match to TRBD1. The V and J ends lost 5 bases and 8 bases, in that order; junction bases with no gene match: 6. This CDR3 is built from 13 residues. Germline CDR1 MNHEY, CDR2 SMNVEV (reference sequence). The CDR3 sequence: CASSDRQGDEQFF. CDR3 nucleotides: TGTGCCAGCAGTGACCGACAGGGCGATGAGCAGTTCTTC.

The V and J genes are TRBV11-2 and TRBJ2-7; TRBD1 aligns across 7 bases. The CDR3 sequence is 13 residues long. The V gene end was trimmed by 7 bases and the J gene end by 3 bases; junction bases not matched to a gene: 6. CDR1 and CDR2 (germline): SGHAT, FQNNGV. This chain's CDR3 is CASTRDSNYEQYF. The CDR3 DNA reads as TGTGCCAGCACCCGGGACAGCAACTACGAGCAGTACTTC.

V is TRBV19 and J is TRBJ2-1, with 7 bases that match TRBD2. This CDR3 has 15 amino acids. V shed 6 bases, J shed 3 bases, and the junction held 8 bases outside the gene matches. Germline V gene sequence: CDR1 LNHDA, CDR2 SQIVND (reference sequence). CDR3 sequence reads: CASRRGDSSYNEQFF. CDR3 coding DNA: TGTGCCAGTAGACGGGGGGACTCCAGCTACAATGAGCAGTTCTTC. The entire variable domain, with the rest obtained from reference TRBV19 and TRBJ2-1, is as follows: DGGITQSPKYLFRKEGQNVTLSCEQNLNHDAMYWYRQDPGQGLRLIYYSQIVNDFQKGDIAEGYSVSREKKESFPLTVTSAQKNPTAFYLCASRRGDSSYNEQFFGPGTRLTVL.

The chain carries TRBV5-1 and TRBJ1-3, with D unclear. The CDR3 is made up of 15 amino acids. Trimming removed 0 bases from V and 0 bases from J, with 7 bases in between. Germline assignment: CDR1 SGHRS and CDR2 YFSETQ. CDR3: CASSLGVDSGNTIYF. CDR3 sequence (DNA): TGCGCCAGCAGCTTGGGAGTCGACTCTGGAAACACCATATATTTT.

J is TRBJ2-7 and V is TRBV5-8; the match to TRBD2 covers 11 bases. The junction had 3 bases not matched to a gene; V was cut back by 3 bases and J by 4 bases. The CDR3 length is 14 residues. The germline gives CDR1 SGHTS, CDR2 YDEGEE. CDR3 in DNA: TGTGCCAGCAGCTCACTAGCGGGAGATTACGAGCAGTACTTC. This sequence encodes CASSSLAGDYEQYF.

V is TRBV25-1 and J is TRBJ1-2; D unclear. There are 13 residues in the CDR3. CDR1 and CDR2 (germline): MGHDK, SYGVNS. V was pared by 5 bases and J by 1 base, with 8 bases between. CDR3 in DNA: TGTGCCAGCAGTCCTGACATTAACTATGGCTACACCTTC. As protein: CASSPDINYGYTF.

For the CDR3, the DNA is TGTGCCAGCAGCCAGGCCGGGACTAGCGGGAGGGGTGGGGCCTACGAGCAGTACTTC. Translated, it gives CASSQAGTSGRGGAYEQYF. The chain couples TRBV3-1 (or the pseudogene TRBV3-2) to TRBJ2-7; TRBD2 matches at 16 bases. V dropped 3 bases and J dropped 2; count of bases not matched to a gene: 10. This CDR3 region has 19 residues. Germline CDR1 reads LGHDT; CDR2 reads YNNKEL (reference sequence).

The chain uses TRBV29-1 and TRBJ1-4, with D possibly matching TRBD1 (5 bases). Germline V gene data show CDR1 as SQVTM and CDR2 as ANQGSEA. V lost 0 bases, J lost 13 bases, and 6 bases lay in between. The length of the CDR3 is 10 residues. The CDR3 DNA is TGCAGCGTTGAAGATAGGGGACTGTTTTTT. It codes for CSVEDRGLFF.